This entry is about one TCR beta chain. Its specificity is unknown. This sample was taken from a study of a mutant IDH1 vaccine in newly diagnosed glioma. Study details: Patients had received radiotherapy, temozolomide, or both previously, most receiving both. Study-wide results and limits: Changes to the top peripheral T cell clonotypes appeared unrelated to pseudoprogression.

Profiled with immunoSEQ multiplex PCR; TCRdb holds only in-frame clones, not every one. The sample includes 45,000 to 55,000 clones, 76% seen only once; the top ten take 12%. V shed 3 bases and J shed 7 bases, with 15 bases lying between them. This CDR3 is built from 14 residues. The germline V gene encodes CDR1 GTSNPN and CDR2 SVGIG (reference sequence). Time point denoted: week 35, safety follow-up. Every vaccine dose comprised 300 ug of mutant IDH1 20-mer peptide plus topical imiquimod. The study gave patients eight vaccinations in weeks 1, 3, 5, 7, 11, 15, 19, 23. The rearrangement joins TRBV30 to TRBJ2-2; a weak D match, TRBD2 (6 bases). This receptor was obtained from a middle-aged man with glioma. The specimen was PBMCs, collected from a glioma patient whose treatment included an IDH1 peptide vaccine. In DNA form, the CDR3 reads TGTGCCTGGAGAACTAGCTCTTTGGTCGGGGAGCTGTTTTTT. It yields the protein CAWRTSSLVGELFF. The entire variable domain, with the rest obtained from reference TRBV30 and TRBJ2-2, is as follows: SQTIHQWPATLVQPVGSPLSLECTVEGTSNPNLYWYRQAAGRGLQLLFYSVGIGQISSEVPQNLSASRPQDRQFILSSKKLLLSDSGFYLCAWRTSSLVGELFFGEGSRLTVL.